This T cell receptor beta chain originates from a study of T cells in localized non-small cell lung cancer. Study-wide points: Across samples, adjacent lung featured a median around 57 of the top 100 tumor clones. Adjacent uninvolved lung had the highest clonality, suggesting focused antigen responses.

Trimming cost V 1 base and J 3 bases, with 10 bases left between them. This CDR3 region has 15 residues. Germline V gives CDR1 MGHRA, CDR2 YSYEKL. Sequenced by immunoSEQ multiplex PCR; TCRdb stores in-frame clones only, minus some. The sample lists about 1,400 clones, approximately 24% occurring once. The sampled adjacent lung lay at least 2 cm from the tumor margin and showed no atypia. Sample share makes this clone medium-sized. Its antigen is undetermined. This material consisted of normal lung tissue next to the tumor, taken before any cancer treatment. The chain has TRBV4-1 and TRBJ1-5; D remains unclear. This receptor was taken from a man aged 18-55 years with stage II lung adenocarcinoma. CDR3 sequence (DNA): TGCGCCAGCAGCCAAGTTTGGGTCAACAATCAGCCCCAGCATTTT. As protein: CASSQVWVNNQPQHF.